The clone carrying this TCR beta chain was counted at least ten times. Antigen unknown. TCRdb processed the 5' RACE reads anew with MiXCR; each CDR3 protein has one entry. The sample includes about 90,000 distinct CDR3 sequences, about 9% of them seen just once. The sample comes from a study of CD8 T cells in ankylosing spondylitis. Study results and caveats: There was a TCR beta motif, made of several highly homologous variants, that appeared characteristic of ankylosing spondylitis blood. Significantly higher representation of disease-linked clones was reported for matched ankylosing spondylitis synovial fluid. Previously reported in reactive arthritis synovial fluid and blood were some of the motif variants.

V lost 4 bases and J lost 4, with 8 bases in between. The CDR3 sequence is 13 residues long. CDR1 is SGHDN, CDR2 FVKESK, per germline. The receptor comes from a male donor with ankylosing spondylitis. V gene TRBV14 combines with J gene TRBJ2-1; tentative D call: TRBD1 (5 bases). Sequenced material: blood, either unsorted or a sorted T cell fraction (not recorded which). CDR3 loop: CASSPDRYNEQFF. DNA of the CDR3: TGTGCCAGCAGCCCAGACAGATACAATGAGCAGTTCTTC.